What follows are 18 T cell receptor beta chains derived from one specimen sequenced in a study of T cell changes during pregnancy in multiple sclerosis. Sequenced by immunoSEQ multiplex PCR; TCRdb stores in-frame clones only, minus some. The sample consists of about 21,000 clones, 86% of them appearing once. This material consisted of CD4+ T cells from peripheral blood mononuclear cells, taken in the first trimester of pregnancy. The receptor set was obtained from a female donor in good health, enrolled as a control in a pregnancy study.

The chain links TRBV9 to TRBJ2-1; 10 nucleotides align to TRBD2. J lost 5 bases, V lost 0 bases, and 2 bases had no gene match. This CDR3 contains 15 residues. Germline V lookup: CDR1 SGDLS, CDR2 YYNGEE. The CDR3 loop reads CASSVEAGGNNEQFF. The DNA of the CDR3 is TGTGCCAGCAGCGTAGAAGCGGGGGGGAACAATGAGCAGTTCTTC.

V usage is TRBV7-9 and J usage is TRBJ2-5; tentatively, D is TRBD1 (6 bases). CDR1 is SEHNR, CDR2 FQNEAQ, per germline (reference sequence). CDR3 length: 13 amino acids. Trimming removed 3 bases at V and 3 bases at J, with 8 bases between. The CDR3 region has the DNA TGTGCCAGCAGCTTTCAGGGGAAAGAGACCCAGTACTTC. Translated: CASSFQGKETQYF.

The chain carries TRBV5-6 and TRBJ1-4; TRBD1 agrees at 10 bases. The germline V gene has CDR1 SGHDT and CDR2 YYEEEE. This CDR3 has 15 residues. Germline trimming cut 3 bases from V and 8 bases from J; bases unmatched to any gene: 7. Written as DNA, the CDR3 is TGTGCCAGCAGCTATGACAGGGGGCGAAGCGAAAAACTGTTTTTT. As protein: CASSYDRGRSEKLFF.

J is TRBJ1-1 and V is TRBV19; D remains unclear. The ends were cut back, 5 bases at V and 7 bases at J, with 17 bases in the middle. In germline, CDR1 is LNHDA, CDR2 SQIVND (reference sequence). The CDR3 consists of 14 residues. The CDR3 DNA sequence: TGTGCCAGTAGTCTCCAGGTCGGAAGAGTTGAAGCTTTCTTT. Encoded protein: CASSLQVGRVEAFF.

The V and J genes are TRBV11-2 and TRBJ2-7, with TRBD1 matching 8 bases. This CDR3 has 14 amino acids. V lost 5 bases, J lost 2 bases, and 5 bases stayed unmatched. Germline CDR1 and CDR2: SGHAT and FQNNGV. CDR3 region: CASSTGTGPYEQYF. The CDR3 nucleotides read TGTGCCAGCAGCACCGGGACAGGACCCTACGAGCAGTACTTC.

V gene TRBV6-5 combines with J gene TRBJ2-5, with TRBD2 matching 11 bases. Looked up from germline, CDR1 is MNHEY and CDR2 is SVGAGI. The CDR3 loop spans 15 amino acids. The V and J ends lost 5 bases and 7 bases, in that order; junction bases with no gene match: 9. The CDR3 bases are TGTGCCAGCAGTGGGGGACTAGCGGCCCGGGGGACCCAGTACTTC. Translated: CASSGGLAARGTQYF.

In DNA, the CDR3 is TGTGCCAGCAGCGTAGGAGGGCCCCCGGCTGAAGCTTTCTTT. Translation gives CASSVGGPPAEAFF. The rearrangement uses TRBV9 and TRBJ1-1; no reliable D call. The CDR3 consists of 14 residues. CDR1 SGDLS and CDR2 YYNGEE come from the germline V gene. V was clipped by 0 bases and J by 6 bases, with 12 bases between them.

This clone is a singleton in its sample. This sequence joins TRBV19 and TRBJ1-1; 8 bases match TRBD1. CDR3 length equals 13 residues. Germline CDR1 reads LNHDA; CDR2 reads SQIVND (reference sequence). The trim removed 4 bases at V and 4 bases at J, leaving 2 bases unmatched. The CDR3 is CASSTGQGTEAFF. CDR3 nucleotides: TGTGCCAGTAGTACAGGACAGGGCACTGAAGCTTTCTTT.

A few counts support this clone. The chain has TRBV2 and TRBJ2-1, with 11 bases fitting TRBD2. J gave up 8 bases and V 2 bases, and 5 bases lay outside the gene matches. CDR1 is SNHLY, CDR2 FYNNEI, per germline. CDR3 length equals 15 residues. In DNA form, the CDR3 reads TGTGCCAGCAGTGAAACTAGCGGGAGTAGCTATGAGCAGTTCTTC. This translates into CASSETSGSSYEQFF.

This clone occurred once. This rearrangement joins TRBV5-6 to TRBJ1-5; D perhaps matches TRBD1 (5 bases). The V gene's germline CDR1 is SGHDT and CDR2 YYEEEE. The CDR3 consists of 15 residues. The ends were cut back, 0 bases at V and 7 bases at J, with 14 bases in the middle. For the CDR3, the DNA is TGTGCCAGCAGCTTGGGGGGGGTCGCGGGCCAGCCCCAGCATTTT. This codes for CASSLGGVAGQPQHF.

The CDR3 sequence is CASSERGRGGYTF. Here the CDR3 DNA reads TGTGCCAGCAGTGAACGAGGGAGAGGAGGCTACACCTTC. This chain uses TRBV2 with TRBJ1-2; D is ambiguous. Per germline, CDR1 SNHLY and CDR2 FYNNEI. V was clipped by 2 bases and J by 8 bases, with 12 bases between them. There are 13 residues in the CDR3. The whole variable domain, filled in from reference TRBV2 and TRBJ1-2, reads EPEVTQTPSHQVTQMGQEVILRCVPISNHLYFYWYRQILGQKVEFLVSFYNNEISEKSEIFDDQFSVERPDGSNFTLKIRSTKLEDSAMYFCASSERGRGGYTFGSGTRLTVV.

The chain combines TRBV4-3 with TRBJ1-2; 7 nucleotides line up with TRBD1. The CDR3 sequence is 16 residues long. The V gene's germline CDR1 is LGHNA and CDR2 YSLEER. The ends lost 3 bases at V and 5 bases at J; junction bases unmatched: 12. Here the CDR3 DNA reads TGCGCCAGCAGCCACACAAAGGGGTCGACAGGGTATGGCTACACCTTC. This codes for CASSHTKGSTGYGYTF.

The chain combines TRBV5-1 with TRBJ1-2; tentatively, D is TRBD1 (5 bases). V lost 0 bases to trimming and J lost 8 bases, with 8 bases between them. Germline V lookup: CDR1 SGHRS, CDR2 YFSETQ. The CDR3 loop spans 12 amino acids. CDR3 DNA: TGCGCCAGCAGCTTGGCCGGGGGGGGCTACACCTTC. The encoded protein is CASSLAGGGYTF.

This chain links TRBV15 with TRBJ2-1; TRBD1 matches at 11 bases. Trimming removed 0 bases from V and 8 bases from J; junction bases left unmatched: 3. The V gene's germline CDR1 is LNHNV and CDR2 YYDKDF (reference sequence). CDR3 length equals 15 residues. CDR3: CATSRDRTGGDEQFF. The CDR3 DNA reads TGTGCCACCAGCAGAGATCGGACAGGGGGCGATGAGCAGTTCTTC.

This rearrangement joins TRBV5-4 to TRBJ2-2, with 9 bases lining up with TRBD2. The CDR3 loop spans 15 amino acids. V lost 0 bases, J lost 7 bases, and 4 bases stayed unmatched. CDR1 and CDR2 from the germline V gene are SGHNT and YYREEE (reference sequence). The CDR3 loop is CASSLGGGAVGELFF. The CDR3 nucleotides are TGTGCCAGCAGCTTGGGCGGGGGGGCGGTCGGGGAGCTGTTTTTT.

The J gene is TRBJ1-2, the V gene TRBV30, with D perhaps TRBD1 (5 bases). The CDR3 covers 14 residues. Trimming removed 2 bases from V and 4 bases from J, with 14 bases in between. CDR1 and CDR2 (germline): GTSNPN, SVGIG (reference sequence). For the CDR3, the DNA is TGTGCCTGGAGTCTGCAGGGTGCTAGCTATGGCTACACCTTC. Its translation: CAWSLQGASYGYTF.

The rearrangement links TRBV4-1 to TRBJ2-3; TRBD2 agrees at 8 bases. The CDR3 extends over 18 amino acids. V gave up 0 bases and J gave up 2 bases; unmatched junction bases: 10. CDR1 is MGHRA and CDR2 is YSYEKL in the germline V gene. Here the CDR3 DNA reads TGCGCCAGCAGCCAAGATAGTGGCGGGAGGAGGGACACAGATACGCAGTATTTT. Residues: CASSQDSGGRRDTDTQYF.

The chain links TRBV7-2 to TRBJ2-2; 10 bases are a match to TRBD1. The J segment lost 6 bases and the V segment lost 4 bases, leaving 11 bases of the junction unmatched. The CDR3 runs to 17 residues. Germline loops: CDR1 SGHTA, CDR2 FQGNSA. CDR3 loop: CASSSSDRGLLAGELFF. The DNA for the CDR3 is TGTGCCAGCAGCTCGTCGGACAGGGGGTTGTTGGCCGGGGAGCTGTTTTTT.